The 25 T cell receptor beta chains presented below share a single source sample, sequenced in a study of regulatory T cells in long-lasting Graves disease. The time point denotes: persistent/refractory GD, antithyroid drugs over 5 years with positive TRAb. The authors made the TCR library using RNA they extracted from PBMCs. Arm-PCR of CDR3 regions and iRepertoire HTBI primers were used to build TCR beta libraries. Via MiXCR, TCRdb re-called the multiplex PCR reads, giving one row per CDR3 protein. The sample records roughly 500,000 distinct CDR3 sequences, approximately 22% being singletons. Sequencing was performed on peripheral blood mononuclear cells (PBMCs), taken when the disease was refractory, from a patient treated with antithyroid drugs. The source of these receptors is a female donor with Graves disease.

This clonotype was observed a handful of times. V gene TRBV4-3 combines with J gene TRBJ2-4; a weak D match, TRBD1 (6 bases). V lost 1 base to trimming and J lost 0 bases, with 10 bases between them. The CDR3 is 16 residues long. The V gene's germline CDR1 is LGHNA and CDR2 YSLEER. As DNA, the CDR3 is TGCGCCAGCAGCCAAGGGACAGCCGTAGCCAAAAACATTCAGTACTTC. This codes for CASSQGTAVAKNIQYF.

This clonotype was recorded at least ten times. The chain combines TRBV6-1 with TRBJ1-1, with D maybe TRBD1 (6 bases). There are 16 residues in the CDR3. Per germline, CDR1 MNHNS and CDR2 SASEGT. Trimming removed 6 bases at V and 1 base at J, with 18 bases between. The CDR3 DNA reads as TGTGCCAGCAGCTCCGGGTCCCAGGGGTGGAACACTGAAGCTTTCTTT. Its translation is CASSSGSQGWNTEAFF.

This clonotype showed up just a few times. One end of the junction fails to match germline, which may point to a read error. The J gene is TRBJ2-7, the V gene TRBV2; weak D call: TRBD2 (7 bases). CDR1 SNHLY and CDR2 FYNNEI come from the germline V gene. The length of the CDR3 is 14 residues. The CDR3 reads CVSSEEYGGREQYF. CDR3 nucleotide sequence: TGTGTCAGCAGTGAAGAATACGGGGGGCGAGAGCAGTACTTC.

This clonotype was detected only a few times. The chain uses TRBV30 and TRBJ1-1, with a tentative D call TRBD1 (6 bases). In germline, CDR1 is GTSNPN, CDR2 SVGIG (reference sequence). The CDR3 extends over 13 amino acids. V was trimmed by 6 bases and J by 2 bases, leaving 13 bases between them. The CDR3 sequence is CACPGQRNTEAFF. The CDR3 bases are TGTGCCTGCCCCGGACAGAGAAACACTGAAGCTTTCTTT.

The chain employs TRBV9 and TRBJ2-3, with TRBD2 matching 10 bases. Germline CDR1 reads SGDLS; CDR2 reads YYNGEE. The trim removed 0 bases at V and 6 bases at J, leaving 1 base unmatched. The CDR3 totals 14 residues. CDR3 protein: CASSVEAGGDTQYF. CDR3 coding DNA: TGTGCCAGCAGCGTAGAAGCGGGAGGGGATACGCAGTATTTT.

About this clonotype itself: A read error may account for a junction end that differs from germline. The rearrangement joins TRBV10-3 to TRBJ2-7; TRBD2 agrees at 13 bases. CDR1 is ENHRY, CDR2 SYGVKD, per germline. This CDR3 region has 18 residues. CDR3 protein: CAISEAGGTSGNSYERYF. The DNA for the CDR3 is TGTGCCATCAGTGAAGCAGGGGGGACTAGCGGGAACTCCTACGAGCGGTACTTC.

This clonotype was seen repeatedly, ten times or more. V usage is TRBV12-3 or TRBV12-4 and J usage is TRBJ1-4, with no clear D. CDR3 length: 15 amino acids. The germline V and J ends were trimmed by 6 bases and 0 bases, with 11 bases remaining between them. The CDR3 reads CASRRESATNEKLFF. The CDR3 DNA follows: TGTGCCAGCAGGCGAGAATCTGCAACTAATGAAAAACTGTTTTTT.

There are many counts of this clonotype. CDR3 residues: CASTYRGLAGPNTGELFF. CDR3 coding DNA: TGTGCCAGCACCTACCGGGGACTAGCGGGACCGAACACCGGGGAGCTGTTTTTT. The chain has TRBV12-3 or TRBV12-4 and TRBJ2-2; TRBD2 matches 13 bases. The CDR3 runs to 18 residues. J lost 0 bases, V lost 7 bases, and 8 bases had no gene match.

This clonotype was counted between two and nine times. The V gene is TRBV19, the J gene TRBJ2-7; 12 bases match TRBD2. Germline loops: CDR1 LNHDA, CDR2 SQIVND (reference sequence). V lost 6 bases and J lost 5; bases outside the gene matches: 11. This CDR3 region has 16 residues. Written as DNA, the CDR3 is TGTGCCAGTAGCGATGCGGGGACTAGCGGGCATGACGAGCAGTACTTC. Amino acid sequence: CASSDAGTSGHDEQYF.

The sample holds many counts of this clonotype. The chain couples TRBV15 to TRBJ2-5; the match to TRBD2 covers 7 bases. Unmatched junction bases numbered 10, after V lost 1 base and J lost 2 bases. Germline V gene sequence: CDR1 LNHNV, CDR2 YYDKDF (reference sequence). There are 17 residues in the CDR3. In DNA, the CDR3 is TGTGCCACCAGCAGAGTTGGGGGGGTTAGCACTCAAGAGACCCAGTACTTC. Its translation: CATSRVGGVSTQETQYF.

Notes on this clonotype: A junction end diverges from the germline sequence, so it may reflect a read error. This rearrangement joins TRBV11-1 to TRBJ2-4; weak D call: TRBD1 (6 bases). Per germline, CDR1 SGHAT and CDR2 FQDESV (reference sequence). The CDR3 is made up of 11 amino acids. CDR3: CASSLVGHSAF. The CDR3 coding sequence is TGTGCCAGCAGCTTAGTGGGACACTCGGCCTTC.

This clonotype was picked up many times. V usage is TRBV6-1 and J usage is TRBJ1-4; perhaps TRBD1 as D (5 bases). Germline-derived CDR1 and CDR2 are MNHNS and SASEGT. The germline V and J ends were trimmed by 6 bases and 1 base, with 9 bases remaining between them. This CDR3 has 14 amino acids. CDR3 protein: CASRGDVTNEKLFF. The CDR3 DNA follows: TGTGCCAGCAGAGGGGACGTAACTAATGAAAAACTGTTTTTT.

The V gene is TRBV27, the J gene TRBJ1-1; 12 bases are a match to TRBD1. Germline lookup yields CDR1 MNHEY and CDR2 SMNVEV (reference sequence). V dropped 5 bases and J dropped 3; count of bases not matched to a gene: 10. The CDR3 extends over 17 amino acids. As DNA, the CDR3 is TGTGCCAGCAGTCACATCCGGGACAGGGGGCTGGACACTGAAGCTTTCTTT. Translating it yields CASSHIRDRGLDTEAFF.

V gene TRBV20-1 combines with J gene TRBJ1-1, with D possibly TRBD1 on 5 matching bases. The CDR3 sequence is 10 residues long. Germline CDR1 DFQATT, CDR2 SNEGSKA (reference sequence). V was trimmed by 5 bases and J by 7 bases, leaving 8 bases between them. In DNA form, the CDR3 reads TGCAGTGCTCTGGACATTGAAGCTTTCTTT. Translating gives CSALDIEAFF.

The chain is built from TRBV24-1 and TRBJ2-2; D unclear. Germline V gives CDR1 KGHDR, CDR2 SFDVKD. The germline V and J ends were trimmed by 4 bases and 2 bases, with 4 bases remaining between them. This CDR3 contains 13 residues. Written as DNA, the CDR3 is TGTGCCACCAGTGAAATTAACACCGGGGAGCTGTTTTTT. It specifies CATSEINTGELFF.

The chain joins TRBV12-5 to TRBJ2-1; 7 bases match TRBD2. The V and J ends lost 7 bases and 0 bases, in that order; junction bases with no gene match: 6. CDR1 is LGHNT, CDR2 FRNRAP, per germline. The CDR3 contains 15 residues. The CDR3 sequence: CASAPGGSSYNEQFF. As DNA, the CDR3 is TGTGCTAGTGCCCCGGGGGGAAGCTCCTACAATGAGCAGTTCTTC.

This clonotype showed up just a few times. The rearrangement links TRBV6-1 to TRBJ2-7; maybe TRBD1 (5 bases). Deletions cut 10 bases from V and 3 bases from J, with 22 bases between. Germline CDR1 is MNHNS and CDR2 is SASEGT. The CDR3 has 15 amino acids. The CDR3 DNA reads TGTGCCACCGCTGGGTCGATGGACATATACTACGAGCAGTACTTC. Translation: CATAGSMDIYYEQYF.

In regard to this clonotype: A read error is possible here, since a much larger clone lies one base away. The chain has TRBV11-3 and TRBJ2-7; no definite D call. Germline-derived CDR1 and CDR2 are SGHNT and YENEEA. This CDR3 spans 14 amino acids. The CDR3 DNA reads as TGTGCCAGCAGCTTAGAAGGCAGAAGCTACGAGCAGCACTTC. Its protein is CASSLEGRSYEQHF.

This clonotype was found a few times. The rearrangement links TRBV28 to TRBJ1-2; possible D gene TRBD1, 6 bases. From germline, CDR1 is MDHEN and CDR2 SYDVKM. This CDR3 has 12 amino acids. Trimming shortened V by 2 bases and J by 7 bases, and 8 bases separated the two germline ends. The CDR3 DNA reads as TGTGCCAGCAGTTTACAGGGGCTTGGCTACACCTTC. Its translation is CASSLQGLGYTF.

As regards this clonotype: One end of the junction fails to match germline, which may point to a read error. Here the CDR3 reads CAGRPHMNTEAFF. The CDR3 nucleotides are TGTGCCGGTAGACCACATATGAACACTGAAGCTTTCTTT. The chain recombines TRBV19 with TRBJ1-1; D gene ambiguous. Germline V CDR1 and CDR2: LNHDA, SQIVND (reference sequence). This CDR3 has 13 residues.

Many counts were recorded for this clonotype. V is TRBV6-5 and J is TRBJ1-2; D unclear. The CDR3 consists of 13 residues. V was cut by 2 bases and J by 4 bases, with 8 bases left in between. Germline V CDR1 and CDR2: MNHEY, SVGAGI. The CDR3 nucleotides are TGTGCCAGCAGTTACGGAGAGAGCTATGGCTACACCTTC. This codes for CASSYGESYGYTF.

At least ten counts were recorded for this clonotype. This chain joins TRBV20-1 and TRBJ1-3; TRBD1 aligns across 7 bases. V shed 6 bases, J shed 0 bases, and the junction held 8 bases outside the gene matches. This CDR3 has 15 amino acids. Germline CDR1 reads DFQATT; CDR2 reads SNEGSKA (reference sequence). The CDR3 reads CSAPWTGRSGNTIYF. CDR3 nucleotide sequence: TGCAGTGCGCCCTGGACAGGTCGCTCTGGAAACACCATATATTTT.

With regard to this clonotype: A read error may explain this, as a much larger clone is one base away. This chain links TRBV2 with TRBJ1-1, with TRBD1 as a possible D gene (5 bases). This CDR3 spans 15 amino acids. Germline loops: CDR1 SNHLY, CDR2 FYNNEI. CDR3 bases: TGTGCCAGCATGGCCGTCGGGGGTGTGAACACTGGAGCTTTCTTT. Translated, it gives CASMAVGGVNTGAFF.

This clonotype was seen at least ten times. The chain uses TRBV6-5 and TRBJ1-2, with TRBD1 as a possible D gene (5 bases). V dropped 6 bases and J dropped 4 bases, with 15 bases sitting between them. The CDR3 runs 14 residues. Germline assignment: CDR1 MNHEY and CDR2 SVGAGI. CDR3 amino acids: CASRSSGRAYGYTF. Here the CDR3 DNA reads TGTGCCAGCAGATCCTCGGGACGGGCCTATGGCTACACCTTC.

This clonotype was counted only a few times. The chain links TRBV6-1 to TRBJ2-7; D uncertain. V lost 4 bases, J lost 5 bases, and 15 bases lay in between. This CDR3 has 14 residues. Germline CDR1 and CDR2: MNHNS and SASEGT. CDR3 nucleotide sequence: TGTGCCAGCAGTGCCCCGGCGGCTCTGAACGAGCAGTACTTC. Residues: CASSAPAALNEQYF.